These T cell receptor beta chains were read from a single sample in a study of Graves' ophthalmopathy and Graves' hyperthyroidism. TCRdb re-derived calls from the multiplex PCR reads in MiXCR, one entry per CDR3 protein. The sample consists of about 400,000 distinct CDR3 sequences, under 25% of them appearing once. The sequencing input was peripheral blood. Every receptor here comes from a woman aged 18 to 35 with stable Graves' hyperthyroidism. The CDR3 runs from the conserved cysteine through the conserved F or W. Some rows mark clone size as missing; the rest say once, few, many or name a class of expanded clone.

>17|TRBV11-1|TRBJ2-7|.
CASSERLAGGGSYEQYF
>16|TRBV6-1|TRBJ1-1|many
CASSEAPGTVNTEAFF
>16|TRBV4-1|TRBJ1-2|many
CASGSLMQAPRYGYTF
>12|TRBV29-1|TRBJ1-1|many
CSVGLMNTEAFF
>15|TRBV12-3/TRBV12-4|TRBJ1-1|.
CASRNLGQANTEAFF
>16|TRBV4-1|TRBJ2-7|many
CASSQGQITSSYEQYF
>13|TRBV7-9|TRBJ2-7|many
CASCRDNSYEQYF
>15|TRBV24-1|TRBJ2-2|many
CATSDLREETGELFF
>15|TRBV7-9|TRBJ1-1|many
CASSPDGGIDTEAFF
>14|TRBV24-1|TRBJ1-2|many
CATSDWAGKGSYTF
>14|TRBV25-1|TRBJ2-7|many
CASSPAGTGYEQYF
>19|TRBV6-2/TRBV6-3|TRBJ1-5|many
CASTPLGSIDRVENQPQHF
>15|TRBV2|TRBJ2-6|.
CASSEVSSGANVLTF
>14|TRBV12-3/TRBV12-4|TRBJ2-7|.
CASSPGQGRDEQYF
>14|TRBV7-2|TRBJ1-3|.
CASSSQGVGNTIYF
>21|TRBV5-1|TRBJ2-5|many
CASSSGYTGTSGSPTPLTQYF
>14|TRBV24-1|TRBJ2-7|many
CATSDPDGSYEQYF
>13|TRBV15|TRBJ1-2|many
CATSPGRTYGYTF
>14|TRBV5-1|TRBJ2-7|many
CASSPGPGRGEQYF
>17|TRBV19|TRBJ2-6|many
CASNSDYGAGGANVLTF
>15|TRBV10-3|TRBJ2-7|many
CAIRGLAGGSYEQYF
>19|TRBV3-1|TRBJ2-5|many
CASSQDRWGSGTAPETQYF
>14|TRBV2|TRBJ2-2|many
CASQGLVSTGELFF
>13|TRBV20-1|TRBJ1-1|many
CSARAPLWGEAFF